A single sample is the source of the 25 T cell receptor beta chains below, sequenced in a study of technical replicates of blood from a few donors. The data were produced by immunoSEQ multiplex PCR, yet TCRdb's version contains in-frame clones alone and is incomplete. Among over 50,000 clones listed, 85% to 95% were seen once. The sequenced sample consisted of PBMCs. The receptors come from a human donor in good health. Some clones in this sample may be carry-over from other donors' samples.

This clone was counted once. The genes are TRBV4-3 and TRBJ2-5; TRBD2 matches 8 bases. The ends lost 1 base at V and 4 bases at J; junction bases unmatched: 5. The germline gives CDR1 LGHNA, CDR2 YSLEER. This CDR3 contains 15 residues. CDR3 in DNA: TGCGCCAGCAGCCAAGGACTAGCGCAAGGAGAGACCCAGTACTTC. Translated: CASSQGLAQGETQYF.

This clone was recorded once. The chain employs TRBV6-6 and TRBJ1-2; D call uncertain. CDR3 length: 14 amino acids. Deletions cut 1 base from V and 5 bases from J, with 11 bases between. Germline CDR1 and CDR2: MNHNY and SVGAGI (reference sequence). CDR3 region: CASSYWEQKYGYTF. DNA of the CDR3: TGTGCCAGCAGTTACTGGGAGCAGAAGTATGGCTACACCTTC.

This clone was counted a single time. The chain couples TRBV4-1 to TRBJ1-2; TRBD1 aligns across 9 bases. CDR1 is MGHRA, CDR2 YSYEKL, per germline. CDR3 size: 18 residues. J was trimmed by 2 bases and V by 4 bases; bases with no gene match: 14. CDR3 region: CASSLSAGQGLGNYGYTF. CDR3 nucleotides: TGCGCCAGCAGCCTCAGCGCGGGACAGGGACTAGGAAACTATGGCTACACCTTC.

The rearrangement uses TRBV7-2 and TRBJ2-5; D may be TRBD2 (5 bases). CDR3 length: 15 residues. The V end was cut by 4 bases, the J end by 2 bases, with 14 bases between. CDR1 and CDR2 (germline): SGHTA, FQGNSA. The CDR3 sequence is CASSSEGRRQETQYF. The DNA for the CDR3 is TGTGCCAGCAGCTCCGAAGGGCGGAGGCAAGAGACCCAGTACTTC.

This chain joins TRBV20-1 and TRBJ2-4; the match to TRBD1 covers 8 bases. Germline CDR1 DFQATT, CDR2 SNEGSKA (reference sequence). Trimming took 4 bases from V and 14 from J; bases not matched to a gene: 7. The CDR3 runs 11 residues. The CDR3 spells CSAKNRGVEYF. The CDR3 bases are TGCAGTGCTAAAAACAGGGGGGTGGAGTACTTC.

V gene TRBV7-2 combines with J gene TRBJ1-6, with 8 bases fitting TRBD1. The CDR3 loop spans 15 amino acids. V lost 5 bases to trimming and J lost 14 bases; unmatched junction nucleotides: 14. Germline CDR1 and CDR2: SGHTA and FQGNSA. DNA for the CDR3: TGTGCCAGCAGCATAGGGACAGGCCCCAATTCGGCCCTCCACTTT. Translated, it gives CASSIGTGPNSALHF. Using reference TRBV7-2 and TRBJ1-6 for the parts outside the CDR3, the full variable domain is GAGVSQSPSNKVTEKGKDVELRCDPISGHTALYWYRQSLGQGLEFLIYFQGNSAPDKSGLPSDRFSAERTGGSVSTLTIQRTQQEDSAVYLCASSIGTGPNSALHFGNGTRLTVT.

The genes are TRBV6-6 and TRBJ1-5; 8 nucleotides agree with TRBD1. Per germline, CDR1 MNHNY and CDR2 SVGAGI (reference sequence). There are 16 residues in the CDR3. The V and J ends lost 6 bases and 3 bases, in that order; junction bases with no gene match: 10. Here the CDR3 DNA reads TGTGCCAGCAGGACAGCACAGGGGGTTGCCAATCAGCCCCAGCATTTT. Translating gives CASRTAQGVANQPQHF.

The chain is built from TRBV29-1 and TRBJ2-7, with TRBD1 matching over 8 bases. CDR1 is SQVTM and CDR2 is ANQGSEA in the germline V gene. The CDR3 extends over 13 amino acids. The V gene end was trimmed by 4 bases and the J gene end by 5 bases; junction bases not matched to a gene: 7. CDR3 loop: CSVARTGTHEQYF. For the CDR3, the DNA is TGCAGCGTTGCCCGGACAGGGACCCACGAGCAGTACTTC.

The CDR3 DNA sequence: TGTGCCAGTAGTCTGAGACCCGGGACTAGCGGGAAGTCCTACAATGAGCAGTTCTTC. Residues: CASSLRPGTSGKSYNEQFF. The rearrangement joins TRBV19 to TRBJ2-1; 13 bases align to TRBD2. Germline CDR1 is LNHDA and CDR2 is SQIVND (reference sequence). V gave up 5 bases and J gave up 1 base; unmatched junction bases: 11. This CDR3 spans 19 amino acids. The entire variable domain, with the rest obtained from reference TRBV19 and TRBJ2-1, is as follows: DGGITQSPKYLFRKEGQNVTLSCEQNLNHDAMYWYRQDPGQGLRLIYYSQIVNDFQKGDIAEGYSVSREKKESFPLTVTSAQKNPTAFYLCASSLRPGTSGKSYNEQFFGPGTRLTVL.

The gene calls are TRBV7-9 and TRBJ1-3, with 9 nucleotides matching TRBD1. The V gene end was trimmed by 4 bases and the J gene end by 2 bases; junction bases not matched to a gene: 6. Per germline, CDR1 SEHNR and CDR2 FQNEAQ (reference sequence). The length of the CDR3 is 16 residues. The CDR3 is CASSSIWTGAGNTIYF. The CDR3 bases are TGTGCCAGCAGCTCAATTTGGACAGGGGCTGGAAACACCATATATTTT.

This chain links TRBV7-7 with TRBJ1-6; D unclear. The V end was cut by 1 base, the J end by 7 bases, with 5 bases between. CDR1 is SSHAT, CDR2 FNYEAQ, per germline (reference sequence). The CDR3 is 13 residues long. CDR3 region: CASSLGGNSPLHF. The CDR3 DNA reads TGTGCCAGCAGCTTAGGCGGCAATTCACCCCTCCACTTT.

CDR3 protein: CASSVTGYQETQYF. The DNA for the CDR3 is TGTGCCAGCAGCGTAACAGGATACCAAGAGACCCAGTACTTC. The rearrangement uses TRBV9 and TRBJ2-5; perhaps TRBD1 as D (5 bases). The CDR3 extends over 14 amino acids. V lost 1 base, J lost 0 bases, and 7 bases lay in between. Germline V CDR1 and CDR2: SGDLS, YYNGEE. Drawing the rest from reference TRBV9 and TRBJ2-5, the complete variable domain is DSGVTQTPKHLITATGQRVTLRCSPRSGDLSVYWYQQSLDQGLQFLIQYYNGEERAKGNILERFSAQQFPDLHSELNLSSLELGDSALYFCASSVTGYQETQYFGPGTRLLVL.

V gene TRBV7-2 combines with J gene TRBJ2-1; 7 bases agree with TRBD2. The CDR3 contains 15 residues. V gave up 4 bases and J gave up 5 bases; unmatched junction bases: 8. Germline lookup yields CDR1 SGHTA and CDR2 FQGNSA. CDR3 DNA: TGTGCCAGCAGCTCCCCTACTAGCGCCCACAATGAGCAGTTCTTC. It codes for CASSSPTSAHNEQFF. The full variable domain, with the rest looked up from reference TRBV7-2 and TRBJ2-1, is GAGVSQSPSNKVTEKGKDVELRCDPISGHTALYWYRQSLGQGLEFLIYFQGNSAPDKSGLPSDRFSAERTGGSVSTLTIQRTQQEDSAVYLCASSSPTSAHNEQFFGPGTRLTVL.

The chain recombines TRBV27 with TRBJ2-2; weak D call: TRBD2 (6 bases). The V end lost 2 bases, the J end lost 2 bases, and 9 bases lay between the germline ends. CDR1 MNHEY and CDR2 SMNVEV come from the germline V gene (reference sequence). CDR3 length: 15 amino acids. CDR3 sequence reads: CASSLRRENTGELFF. The DNA for the CDR3 is TGTGCCAGCAGTTTACGGCGGGAAAACACCGGGGAGCTGTTTTTT.

This clone was seen just once. The chain links TRBV7-9 to TRBJ2-5, with TRBD1 matching 9 bases. This CDR3 spans 19 amino acids. CDR1 SEHNR and CDR2 FQNEAQ come from the germline V gene (reference sequence). V gave up 3 bases and J gave up 4 bases; unmatched junction bases: 18. In DNA, the CDR3 is TGTGCCAGCAGCTTTCCACTTTCAAACACCGGGACAGGGTTAGAGACCCAGTACTTC. It translates to CASSFPLSNTGTGLETQYF.

The chain joins TRBV10-3 to TRBJ2-2, with D unclear. Germline V CDR1 and CDR2: ENHRY, SYGVKD. The length of the CDR3 is 15 residues. Trimming took 3 bases from V and 2 from J, leaving 10 bases between them. The CDR3 here is CAISDYHENTGELFF. DNA for the CDR3: TGTGCCATCAGTGACTATCATGAAAACACCGGGGAGCTGTTTTTT.

V and J are TRBV19 and TRBJ2-1; 9 bases match TRBD1. This CDR3 region has 15 residues. J was trimmed by 8 bases and V by 1 base; bases with no gene match: 6. Germline CDR1 and CDR2: LNHDA and SQIVND (reference sequence). CDR3 loop: CASSIGRDRADEQFF. CDR3 DNA: TGTGCCAGTAGTATAGGAAGGGACAGGGCCGATGAGCAGTTCTTC. Combining the CDR3 with reference TRBV19 and TRBJ2-1 gives the whole variable domain DGGITQSPKYLFRKEGQNVTLSCEQNLNHDAMYWYRQDPGQGLRLIYYSQIVNDFQKGDIAEGYSVSREKKESFPLTVTSAQKNPTAFYLCASSIGRDRADEQFFGPGTRLTVL.

The rearrangement joins TRBV11-3 to TRBJ2-2; TRBD1 aligns across 9 bases. This CDR3 has 14 residues. The germline V gene has CDR1 SGHNT and CDR2 YENEEA. Trimming at V came to 5 bases and at J to 6 bases, leaving 4 bases not matched to a gene. CDR3 bases: TGTGCCAGCAGCCAGGGACAGGGCTCCGGGGAGCTGTTTTTT. This translates into CASSQGQGSGELFF. The whole variable domain, remainder taken from reference TRBV11-3 and TRBJ2-2, is EAGVVQSPRYKIIEKKQPVAFWCNPISGHNTLYWYLQNLGQGPELLIRYENEEAVDDSQLPKDRFSAERLKGVDSTLKIQPAELGDSAVYLCASSQGQGSGELFFGEGSRLTVL.

The V call is TRBV7-2, the J call TRBJ2-7; TRBD2 matches 10 bases. The CDR3 has 14 amino acids. Unmatched junction bases numbered 4, after V lost 5 bases and J lost 3 bases. Germline V gene data show CDR1 as SGHTA and CDR2 as FQGNSA. The DNA for the CDR3 is TGTGCCAGCAGCCCCTGGACTAGCGGCTACGAGCAGTACTTC. Residues: CASSPWTSGYEQYF.

The chain recombines TRBV9 with TRBJ1-3; D is perhaps TRBD1 (5 bases). The CDR3 is 16 residues long. In germline, CDR1 is SGDLS, CDR2 YYNGEE. Between the trimmed V and J ends, which lost 4 bases and 3 bases, there was a span of 17 bases. CDR3 amino acids: CASSISGQGIGNTIYF. CDR3 nucleotides: TGTGCCAGCAGCATAAGTGGGCAGGGCATTGGAAACACCATATATTTT.

The chain joins TRBV30 to TRBJ1-3; D not resolved. Germline loops: CDR1 GTSNPN, CDR2 SVGIG (reference sequence). With 5 bases removed from V and 15 bases from J, the gap between germline ends came to 17 bases. This CDR3 contains 11 residues. The CDR3 DNA follows: TGTGCCTGGGGACTTACGACTGCGGCATATTTT. Translating gives CAWGLTTAAYF.

The genes are TRBV2 and TRBJ1-4, with 7 bases that match TRBD1. Germline V gene sequence: CDR1 SNHLY, CDR2 FYNNEI. Trimming removed 4 bases from V and 8 bases from J; junction bases left unmatched: 7. This CDR3 comprises 14 residues. The chain's CDR3 is CASSGDRGDEKLFF. CDR3 DNA: TGTGCCAGCAGTGGGGACAGAGGAGACGAAAAACTGTTTTTT.

This chain uses TRBV30 with TRBJ2-5; maybe TRBD2 (5 bases). This CDR3 is 13 amino acids long. Germline V gives CDR1 GTSNPN, CDR2 SVGIG (reference sequence). V was pared by 4 bases and J by 5 bases, with 14 bases between. DNA for the CDR3: TGTGCCTGGACCTCCGGGGTGACGGAGACCCAGTACTTC. Its translation: CAWTSGVTETQYF.

The rearrangement joins TRBV10-3 to TRBJ2-7; D is perhaps TRBD1 (5 bases). Germline assignment: CDR1 ENHRY and CDR2 SYGVKD. The CDR3 totals 13 residues. V was cut by 5 bases and J by 0 bases, with 8 bases left in between. The CDR3, as DNA: TGTGCCATCAGTATGACAGACTCCTACGAGCAGTACTTC. It is translated as CAISMTDSYEQYF.

This rearrangement joins TRBV6-1 to TRBJ1-5; unclear D gene. The CDR3 covers 13 residues. Germline V lookup: CDR1 MNHNS, CDR2 SASEGT. V was shortened by 5 bases and J by 2 bases, with 7 bases between the two germline ends. The CDR3 loop reads CASSLRGNQPQHF. The DNA of the CDR3 is TGTGCCAGCAGTTTGAGGGGCAATCAGCCCCAGCATTTT.